Listed below are T cell receptor beta chains from one sample, sequenced in a study of beta chain features in type 1 diabetes. Clones were sequenced by immunoSEQ multiplex PCR, and TCRdb holds only the in-frame ones, with some missing. The sample consists of a few hundred thousand clones, more than 12% of them appearing once. The source material was naive CD4+ T cells from blood. All receptors come from a woman between 18 and 30 years old in good health. Both conserved end residues are part of each CDR3.

J: TRBJ2-2
V: TRBV9
CDR3: CASSATTGNEYGELFF

J: TRBJ2-7
V: TRBV9
CDR3: CASSVTQGLDEQYF

J: TRBJ1-2
V: TRBV4-3
CDR3: CASSQLTGGYGYTF

J: TRBJ1-2
V: TRBV29-1
CDR3: CSVRDRNYGYTF

J: TRBJ1-2
V: TRBV6-5
CDR3: CASSYSKRRANYGYTF

J: TRBJ2-3
V: TRBV4-3
CDR3: CASSWREGVDTQYF

J: TRBJ2-7
V: TRBV5-1
CDR3: CASSPPSGGPDEQYF

J: TRBJ1-1
V: TRBV30
CDR3: CAWRGAGGASGTEAFF

J: TRBJ2-1
V: TRBV7-2
CDR3: CASSLLGVSSYNEQFF

J: TRBJ2-3
V: TRBV28
CDR3: CATTSGDTQYF

J: TRBJ1-2
V: TRBV15
CDR3: CATSSRQGLNYGYTF

J: TRBJ2-3
V: TRBV25-1
CDR3: CAMSGSTDTQYF

J: TRBJ1-1
V: TRBV5-6
CDR3: CASSLGRVNTEAFF

J: TRBJ2-1
V: TRBV7-7
CDR3: CASSLTRFEQFF

J: TRBJ2-3
V: TRBV27
CDR3: CASSFRRSRADTQYF

J: TRBJ2-7
V: TRBV9
CDR3: CASSAAGTRAYEQYF

J: TRBJ2-7
V: TRBV29-1
CDR3: CSVEGQGAYEQYF

J: TRBJ2-1
V: TRBV30
CDR3: CGLAGYNEQFF

J: TRBJ1-2
V: TRBV7-2
CDR3: CASSLSPTGTF

J: TRBJ2-5
V: TRBV28
CDR3: CASSFLGSGRAWETQYF

J: TRBJ1-1
V: TRBV30
CDR3: CAWSRLRQGVGTEAFF

J: TRBJ2-1
V: TRBV2
CDR3: CASSERTGLNEQFF

J: TRBJ2-7
V: TRBV7-2
CDR3: CASSPLAGPYEQYF

J: TRBJ1-5
V: TRBV30
CDR3: CAWSVQVNQPQHF

J: TRBJ2-6
V: TRBV29-1
CDR3: CSVEMLGGLGANVLTF

J: TRBJ2-1
V: TRBV2
CDR3: CASNLAGVYNEQFF

J: TRBJ1-1
V: TRBV29-1
CDR3: CSVGQGNTEAFF

J: TRBJ2-3
V: TRBV2
CDR3: CASSAQGLMSTDTQYF

J: TRBJ2-7
V: TRBV10-3
CDR3: CAISEESEGLPRPYEQYF

J: .
V: TRBV30
CDR3: CAWSVRGFYEQYF

J: TRBJ2-7
V: TRBV29-1
CDR3: CSVEVSGRAYEQYF